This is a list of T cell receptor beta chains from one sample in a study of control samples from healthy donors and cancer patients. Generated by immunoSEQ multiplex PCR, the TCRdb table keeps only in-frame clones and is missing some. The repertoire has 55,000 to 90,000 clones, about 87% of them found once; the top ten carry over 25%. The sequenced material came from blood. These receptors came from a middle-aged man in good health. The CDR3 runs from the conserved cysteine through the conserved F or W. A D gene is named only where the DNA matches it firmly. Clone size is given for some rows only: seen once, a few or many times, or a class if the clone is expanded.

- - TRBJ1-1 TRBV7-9 TGTGCCAGCAGCTTCGTGAACACTGAAGCTTTCTTT CASSFVNTEAFF
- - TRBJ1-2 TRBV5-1 TGCGCCAGCAGCGCCTGGACAGAGAATAGCTATGGCTACACCTTC CASSAWTENSYGYTF
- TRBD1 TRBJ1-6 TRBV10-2 TGCGCCAGCAGATTGGACAGGAATTCTTCACCCCTCCACTTT CASRLDRNSSPLHF
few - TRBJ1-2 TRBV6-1 TGTGCCAGCAGTGAAAGCGTAGGGGGCTATGGCTACACCTTC CASSESVGGYGYTF
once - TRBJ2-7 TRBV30 TGTGCCTGGAGTGCCCGTGTTGGTGAGCGGACCTCCTACGAGCAGTACTTC CAWSARVGERTSYEQYF
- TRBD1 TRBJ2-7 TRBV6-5 TGTGCCAGCAGTTACCGAGGACAGGGTACCTACGAGCAGTACTTC CASSYRGQGTYEQYF
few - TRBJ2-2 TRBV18 TGTGCCAGCTCACGAGACACCGGGGAGCTGTTTTTT CASSRDTGELFF
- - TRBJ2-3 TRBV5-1 TGCGCCAGCAGCTCTTCGAGCTCAGATACGCAGTATTTT CASSSSSSDTQYF
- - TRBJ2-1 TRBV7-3 TGTGCCAGCAGCTTAATTGGTAATACCAATGAGCAGTTCTTC CASSLIGNTNEQFF
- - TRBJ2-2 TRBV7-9 TGTGCCAGCAACAAGTTTTCGGGAGTCGCCGGGGAGCTGTTTTTT CASNKFSGVAGELFF
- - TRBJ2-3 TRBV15 TGTGCCACCAGCGGGGTGACAGATACGCAGTATTTT CATSGVTDTQYF
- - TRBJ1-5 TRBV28 TGTGCCAGCAGGCGACAGCAGACTGAACAGCCCCAGCATTTT CASRRQQTEQPQHF
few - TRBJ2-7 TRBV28 TGTGCCACCGCTGACCAACTATACGAGCAGTACTTC CATADQLYEQYF
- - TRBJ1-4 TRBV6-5 TGTGCCAGCAGTTTAGAGTACAATGAAAAACTGTTTTTT CASSLEYNEKLFF
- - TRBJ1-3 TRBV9 TGTGCCAGCAGCGTAGGATTTTGGGGATATGGGGAATCTGGAAACACCATATATTTT CASSVGFWGYGESGNTIYF
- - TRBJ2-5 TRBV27 TGTGCCAGCAGTCCCCGTGGGCAAGAGACCCAGTACTTC CASSPRGQETQYF
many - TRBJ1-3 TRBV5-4 TGTGCCAGCAGCTTGGATCGGGTGTTCTCTGGAAACACCATATATTTT CASSLDRVFSGNTIYF
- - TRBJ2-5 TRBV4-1 TGCGCCAGCAGCCAAAAGAGGGGGGGCAGCGGGAAAGTGACCCAGTACTTC CASSQKRGGSGKVTQYF
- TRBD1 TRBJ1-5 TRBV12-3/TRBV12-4 TGTGCCAGCAGACGGGACAGGGAACCGCCCCAGCATTTT CASRRDREPPQHF
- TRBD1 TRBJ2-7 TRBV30 TGTGCCTGGAGTTCCGGACAGGGGAGAAGGCAGTACTTC CAWSSGQGRRQYF
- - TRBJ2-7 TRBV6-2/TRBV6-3 TGTGCCAGCAGTTACTCAGGGGTAAGAGAGCAGTACTTC CASSYSGVREQYF
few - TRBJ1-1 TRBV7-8 TGTGCCAGCAGCCCAGGGAGGGGCACTGAAGCTTTCTTT CASSPGRGTEAFF
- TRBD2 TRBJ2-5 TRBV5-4 TGTGCCAGCAGACGACTAGCGGGGGTCCGAGAGACCCAGTACTTC CASRRLAGVRETQYF
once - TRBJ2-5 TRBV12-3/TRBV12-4 TGTGCCAGCAGTTTATTACTAGAGACCCAGTACTTC CASSLLLETQYF
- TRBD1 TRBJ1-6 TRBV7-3 TGTGCCAGCAGCTTAAAGGGACAGGGGGTAGGATCACCCCTCCACTTT CASSLKGQGVGSPLHF
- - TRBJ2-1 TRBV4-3 TGCGCCAGCAGCCTAGACCCCTCCTCCTACAATGAGCAGTTCTTC CASSLDPSSYNEQFF
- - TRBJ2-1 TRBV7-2 TGTGCCAGCAGCCCCCGAGGGGGTGGTAATGAGCAGTTCTTC CASSPRGGGNEQFF
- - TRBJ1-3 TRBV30 TGTGCCTGGGGGCTGGGAAACACCATATATTTT CAWGLGNTIYF
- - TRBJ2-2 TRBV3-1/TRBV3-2 TGTGCCAGCAGCCAGCTTTCGAACACCGGGGAGCTGTTTTTT CASSQLSNTGELFF
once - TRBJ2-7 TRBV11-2 TGTGCCAGCAGCCTGGGGACTCTCTACGAGCAGTACTTC CASSLGTLYEQYF
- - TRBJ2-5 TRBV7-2 TGTGCCAGCAGCTTAGCGGTACGGGAGACCCAGTACTTC CASSLAVRETQYF
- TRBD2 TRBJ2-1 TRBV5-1 TGCGCCAGCAGCTTGTTGGGCGGGAGTGTGCATGAGCAGTTCTTC CASSLLGGSVHEQFF
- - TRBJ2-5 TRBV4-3 TGCGCCAGCAGCCTAGGTAGGAGCCGGGAGACCCAGTACTTC CASSLGRSRETQYF
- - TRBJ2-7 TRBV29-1 TGCAGCGATGACTCCTCCTACGAGCAGTACTTC CSDDSSYEQYF
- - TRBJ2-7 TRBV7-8 TGTGCCAGCAGCCCTAAACGGCTAGGGCTTCAGCCCCCCTACGAGCAGTACTTC CASSPKRLGLQPPYEQYF
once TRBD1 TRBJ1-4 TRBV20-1 TGCAGTGCTAGTCGCGGGACAGGGGGCGTCAGCACTAATGAAAAACTGTTTTTT CSASRGTGGVSTNEKLFF